These 10 T cell receptor beta chains were sequenced from one sample in a study of vaccination and CD4 T cells after COVID-19. For these receptors, no antigen is known. At the Johns Hopkins FTIC core, DNA taken from cultured CD4+ T cells was sequenced by way of the Oncomine TCR Beta short-read assay. TCRdb redid the calling of the PCR reads with MiXCR, one entry per CDR3 protein. Among 7,700 or so distinct CDR3 sequences listed, approximately 35% were seen once. The treatment denotes: approximately 9-day PBMC culture with coronavirus spike peptide pools or control peptides (ViraFEST assay). These CD4+ T cells came from an unexposed donor, sampled before the COVID-19 pandemic (2011-2018). Sequences were obtained from CD4+ T cells from blood, cultured in vitro. The receptors were gathered from a human donor in good health.

The chain links TRBV2 to TRBJ1-3, with D perhaps matching TRBD1 (6 bases). Germline assignment: CDR1 SNHLY and CDR2 FYNNEI. The CDR3 has 14 residues. The V and J ends lost 3 bases and 4 bases respectively, with 10 bases between them. CDR3: CASSETRGGNTIYF. CDR3 in DNA: TGTGCCAGCAGTGAGACCAGGGGAGGAAACACCATATATTTT.

This chain links TRBV4-2 with TRBJ2-2, with 12 bases fitting TRBD2. Germline-derived CDR1 and CDR2 are LGHNA and YNFKEQ. This CDR3 is built from 19 residues. The ends lost 0 bases at V and 2 bases at J; junction bases unmatched: 7. CDR3 in DNA: TGTGCCAGCAGCCAAGATGCCCTGGGACTAGCGGGTAACACCGGGGAGCTGTTTTTT. Its protein product is CASSQDALGLAGNTGELFF.

V and J are TRBV7-9 and TRBJ2-1; D might be TRBD2 (5 bases). The germline V gene has CDR1 SEHNR and CDR2 FQNEAQ (reference sequence). There are 18 residues in the CDR3. V lost 5 bases and J 2 bases, leaving 22 bases between the germline ends. As DNA, the CDR3 is TGTGCCAGCAGCCCCTCAATACGGGTTAGCGCAACCTACAATGAGCAGTTCTTC. It yields the protein CASSPSIRVSATYNEQFF.

This clonotype was found a few times. The CDR3 reads CASSYHDPGDTQYF. The CDR3 DNA sequence: TGTGCCAGCAGTTACCACGATCCGGGAGATACGCAGTATTTT. The gene calls are TRBV6-5 and TRBJ2-3; D gene ambiguous. Germline loops: CDR1 MNHEY, CDR2 SVGAGI. CDR3 length: 14 amino acids. The germline V and J ends were trimmed by 2 bases and 5 bases, with 11 bases remaining between them.

This CDR3 reads CASSQEVAGHGNTIYF. The CDR3 coding sequence is TGCGCCAGCAGCCAAGAAGTTGCCGGTCATGGAAACACCATATATTTT. V is TRBV4-1 and J is TRBJ1-3; D not certain. The V and J ends lost 0 bases and 3 bases respectively, with 12 bases between them. The V gene's germline CDR1 is MGHRA and CDR2 YSYEKL. This CDR3 spans 16 amino acids.

This clonotype was found a few times. The chain joins TRBV7-8 to TRBJ2-5; D not resolved. V was trimmed by 8 bases and J by 1 base, leaving 14 bases between them. The CDR3 consists of 14 residues. Germline CDR1 and CDR2: SGHVS and FQNEAQ. The CDR3 reads CASLASGLQETQYF. CDR3 DNA: TGTGCCAGCTTAGCAAGTGGGCTCCAAGAGACCCAGTACTTC. The full variable domain, its missing parts supplied by reference TRBV7-8 and TRBJ2-5, is GAGVSQSPRYKVAKRGQDVALRCDPISGHVSLFWYQQALGQGPEFLTYFQNEAQLDKSGLPSDRFFAERPEGSVSTLKIQRTQQEDSAVYLCASLASGLQETQYFGPGTRLLVL.

The genes are TRBV29-1 and TRBJ2-2, with 10 bases fitting TRBD1. J was trimmed by 6 bases and V by 7 bases; bases with no gene match: 5. The CDR3 has 13 amino acids. Germline V lookup: CDR1 SQVTM, CDR2 ANQGSEA. DNA for the CDR3: TGCAGCGCCAGGACAGGGGGATCCGGGGAGCTGTTTTTT. As protein: CSARTGGSGELFF.

The chain joins TRBV28 to TRBJ2-5, with 8 bases lining up with TRBD1. The CDR3 covers 15 residues. Per the germline V gene, CDR1 is MDHEN and CDR2 is SYDVKM. V was clipped by 5 bases and J by 4 bases; unmatched bases: 9. The CDR3 DNA reads TGTGCCAGCAGTCCTATAGACAGGGGAGGAGAGACCCAGTACTTC. Protein: CASSPIDRGGETQYF.

This clonotype was detected a few times. V and J are TRBV24-1 and TRBJ2-2; 11 bases line up with TRBD1. The CDR3 runs 17 residues. Germline loops: CDR1 KGHDR, CDR2 SFDVKD. Trimming took 5 bases from V and 7 from J; bases not matched to a gene: 11. The CDR3, as DNA: TGTGCCACCAGTGCCCCCGGACAGGGGGCGAGTTTCGGGGAGCTGTTTTTT. This translates into CATSAPGQGASFGELFF.

This clonotype came up a few times. The rearrangement joins TRBV19 to TRBJ2-2, with 16 bases aligning to TRBD2. The V gene's germline CDR1 is LNHDA and CDR2 SQIVND (reference sequence). J lost 4 bases, V lost 5 bases, and 16 bases had no gene match. The CDR3 totals 21 residues. The CDR3 sequence is CASSLPLRGLAGGRGTGELFF. The DNA of the CDR3 is TGTGCCAGTAGTCTCCCCCTAAGGGGACTAGCGGGGGGGCGTGGCACCGGGGAGCTGTTTTTT.